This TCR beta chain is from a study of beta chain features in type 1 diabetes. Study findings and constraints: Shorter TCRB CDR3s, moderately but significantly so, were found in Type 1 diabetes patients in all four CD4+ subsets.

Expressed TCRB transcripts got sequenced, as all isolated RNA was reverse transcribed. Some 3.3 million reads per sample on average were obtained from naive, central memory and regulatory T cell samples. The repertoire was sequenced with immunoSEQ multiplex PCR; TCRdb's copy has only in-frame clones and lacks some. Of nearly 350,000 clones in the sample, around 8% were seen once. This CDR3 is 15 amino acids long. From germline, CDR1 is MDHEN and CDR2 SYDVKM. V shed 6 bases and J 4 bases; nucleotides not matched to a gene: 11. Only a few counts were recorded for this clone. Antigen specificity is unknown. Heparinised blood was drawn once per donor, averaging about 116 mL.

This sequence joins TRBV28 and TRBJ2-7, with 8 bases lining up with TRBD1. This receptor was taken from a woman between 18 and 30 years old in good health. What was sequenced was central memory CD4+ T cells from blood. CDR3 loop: CASSGRQGYPYEQYF. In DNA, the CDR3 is TGTGCCAGCAGCGGACGACAGGGGTACCCATACGAGCAGTACTTC.